These T cell receptor beta chains were read from a single sample in a study of CD8+ T cells in alopecia areata. Profiled with immunoSEQ multiplex PCR; TCRdb holds only in-frame clones, not every one. The data show approximately 160,000 clones, approximately 62% seen once. This sample comprised CD4+ T cells sorted from blood, obtained at week 24, from a patient treated with tofacitinib. The receptors stem from a human donor with alopecia areata. The CDR3 runs from the conserved cysteine through the conserved F or W. A D gene is named only where the DNA matches it firmly. Expanded clones get a size class; other rows say once, few or many, or leave the size out.

TRBD1	15	TRBJ2-3	TRBV9	NA	CASSVRGQGADTQYF	TGTGCCAGCAGCGTAAGGGGACAGGGCGCAGATACGCAGTATTTT
TRBD1	13	TRBJ2-5	TRBV29-1	NA	CSVRQGHHAAQYF	TGCAGCGTTAGACAGGGCCACCACGCGGCCCAGTACTTC
TRBD1	16	TRBJ1-5	TRBV30	NA	CAWSPSATGVDQPQHF	TGTGCCTGGAGTCCTAGCGCGACAGGGGTTGATCAGCCCCAGCATTTT
TRBD1	13	TRBJ1-1	TRBV6-5	once	CASRGTGALGAFF	TGTGCCAGCAGGGGGACAGGCGCCCTCGGCGCTTTCTTT
NA	11	TRBJ1-2	TRBV30	once	CAWSPFYGYTF	TGTGCCTGGAGTCCGTTCTATGGCTACACCTTC
NA	12	TRBJ2-5	TRBV29-1	once	CSVEAGQETQYF	TGCAGCGTTGAAGCGGGGCAAGAGACCCAGTACTTC
TRBD2	13	TRBJ2-2	TRBV29-1	few	CSVDLRGTGELFF	TGCAGCGTTGATTTGCGGGGGACCGGGGAGCTGTTTTTT
NA	13	TRBJ1-1	TRBV19	few	CASSIDPNTEAFF	TGTGCCAGTAGTATAGATCCGAACACTGAAGCTTTCTTT
NA	14	TRBJ2-4	TRBV7-2	few	CASSLVMAKNIQYF	TGTGCCAGCAGCTTAGTCATGGCCAAAAACATTCAGTACTTC
NA	11	TRBJ2-5	TRBV6-1	NA	CASSDLETQYF	TGTGCCAGCAGTGATCTAGAGACCCAGTACTTC
NA	13	TRBJ1-5	TRBV30	NA	CAWSANTDQPQHF	TGTGCCTGGAGCGCCAACACCGATCAGCCCCAGCATTTT
NA	13	TRBJ1-2	TRBV19	NA	CASSIGVDYGYTF	TGTGCCAGTAGTATTGGGGTCGACTATGGCTACACCTTC
NA	11	TRBJ2-7	TRBV29-1	NA	CSGRDSYEQYF	TGCAGCGGGCGGGATTCCTACGAGCAGTACTTC
NA	12	TRBJ1-5	TRBV19	few	CASSTVNQPQHF	TGTGCCAGTAGTACCGTAAATCAGCCCCAGCATTTT
NA	12	TRBJ1-1	TRBV7-2	NA	CASSARGTEAFF	TGTGCCAGCAGCGCCCGAGGCACTGAAGCTTTCTTT
TRBD1	14	TRBJ1-1	TRBV30	NA	CAWSGSTGGTEAFF	TGTGCCTGGAGTGGATCCACAGGGGGCACTGAAGCTTTCTTT
NA	13	TRBJ2-3	TRBV30	NA	CAWSVVGTDTQYF	TGTGCCTGGAGTGTGGTGGGCACAGATACGCAGTATTTT
NA	9	TRBJ2-5	TRBV7-9	NA	CASSFAGYF	TGTGCCAGCAGCTTTGCGGGGTACTTC
TRBD1	12	TRBJ2-7	TRBV6-1	once	CASSRTGYEQYF	TGTGCCAGCAGTCGGACAGGCTACGAGCAGTACTTC
NA	18	TRBJ1-4	TRBV18	NA	CASSPRNREAATNEKLFF	TGTGCCAGCTCACCAAGAAACAGGGAAGCCGCGACTAATGAAAAACTGTTTTTT
NA	12	TRBJ1-2	TRBV6-5	NA	CASSSTGRGYTF	TGTGCCAGCAGTTCTACAGGTCGAGGCTACACCTTC
NA	14	TRBJ1-3	TRBV30	NA	CAWTPGHSGNTIYF	TGTGCCTGGACGCCGGGCCACTCTGGAAACACCATATATTTT
NA	13	TRBJ1-1	TRBV6-5	NA	CASSPTVGTQAFF	TGTGCCAGCAGTCCTACCGTCGGGACACAAGCTTTCTTT
NA	14	TRBJ2-7	TRBV19	once	CASSGQVSSYEQYF	TGTGCCAGTAGCGGCCAGGTCTCATCCTACGAGCAGTACTTC
NA	11	TRBJ2-3	TRBV7-2	few	CASSRQDTQYF	TGTGCCAGCAGCCGACAGGATACGCAGTATTTT
TRBD1	16	TRBJ1-5	TRBV4-1	NA	CASSPGQGAGNQPQHF	TGCGCCAGCAGCCCGGGACAGGGGGCGGGCAATCAGCCCCAGCATTTT
NA	13	TRBJ1-3	TRBV2	NA	CASSGRVGNTIYF	TGTGCCAGCAGTGGCAGGGTTGGAAACACCATATATTTT